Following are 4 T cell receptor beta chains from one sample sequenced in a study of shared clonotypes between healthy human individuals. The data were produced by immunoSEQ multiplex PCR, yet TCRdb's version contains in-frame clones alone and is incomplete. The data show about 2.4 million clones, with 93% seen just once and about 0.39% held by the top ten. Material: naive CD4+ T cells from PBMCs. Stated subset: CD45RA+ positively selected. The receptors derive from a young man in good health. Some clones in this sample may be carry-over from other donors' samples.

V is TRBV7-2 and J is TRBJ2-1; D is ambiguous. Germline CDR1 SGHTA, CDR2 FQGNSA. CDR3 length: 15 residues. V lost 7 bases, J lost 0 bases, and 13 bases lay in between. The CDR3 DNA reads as TGTGCCAGCACCCTTACCTGGGGCTCCTACAATGAGCAGTTCTTC. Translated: CASTLTWGSYNEQFF.

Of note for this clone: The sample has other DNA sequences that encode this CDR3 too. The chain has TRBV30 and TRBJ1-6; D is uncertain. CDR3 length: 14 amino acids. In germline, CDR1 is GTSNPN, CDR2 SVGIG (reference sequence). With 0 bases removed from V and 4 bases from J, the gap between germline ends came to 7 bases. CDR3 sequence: CAWSVTVYNSPLHF. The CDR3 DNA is TGTGCCTGGAGTGTAACAGTTTATAATTCACCCCTCCACTTT.

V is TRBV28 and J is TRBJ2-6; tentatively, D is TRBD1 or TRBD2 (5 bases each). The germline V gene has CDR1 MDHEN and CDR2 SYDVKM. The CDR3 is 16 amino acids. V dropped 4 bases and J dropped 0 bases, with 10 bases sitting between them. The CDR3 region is CASSSGTVSGANVLTF. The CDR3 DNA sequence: TGTGCCAGCAGTTCAGGGACCGTCTCTGGGGCCAACGTCCTGACTTTC. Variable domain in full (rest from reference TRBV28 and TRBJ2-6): DVKVTQSSRYLVKRTGEKVFLECVQDMDHENMFWYRQDPGLGLRLIYFSYDVKMKEKGDIPEGYSVSREKKERFSLILESASTNQTSMYLCASSSGTVSGANVLTFGAGSRLTVL.

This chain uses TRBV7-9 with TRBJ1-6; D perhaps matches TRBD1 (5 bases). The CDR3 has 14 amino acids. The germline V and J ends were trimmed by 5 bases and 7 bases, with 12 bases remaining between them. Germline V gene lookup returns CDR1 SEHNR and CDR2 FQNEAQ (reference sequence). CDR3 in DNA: TGTGCCAGCAGCCGTGGGACCATCAATTCACCCCTCCACTTT. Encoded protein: CASSRGTINSPLHF.